Listed below are T cell receptor beta chains from one sample, sequenced in a study of graft-versus-host responses after intestinal transplantation. TCRdb's copy holds only in-frame clones and misses some; the assay was immunoSEQ multiplex PCR. The table records around 92,000 clones, 86% of them present only once. Sequencing was performed on PBMCs, taken 255 days after intestinal transplant. The receptor source for this set is a human patient who received an intestinal transplant, so some T cells may come from the graft donor. The CDR3 runs from the conserved cysteine through the conserved F or W. Clone size, where shown, is once, few, many, or a class for clones that have expanded.

V: TRBV7-9; J: TRBJ2-2; size: NA; CDR3: CASSPGTGEGIWELFF
V: TRBV7-9; J: TRBJ2-3; size: NA; CDR3: CASSLRVAGAPFTDTQYF
V: TRBV4-1; J: TRBJ2-7; size: NA; CDR3: CASSQDEDSGYEQYF
V: TRBV6-1; J: TRBJ2-5; size: NA; CDR3: CASMTVPGGVETQYF
V: TRBV28; J: TRBJ2-7; size: NA; CDR3: CASSFRGAWGEQYF
V: TRBV25-1; J: TRBJ1-1; size: NA; CDR3: CASSEGGLTEAFF
V: TRBV5-6; J: TRBJ2-3; size: NA; CDR3: CASSSLAGAPGTQYF
V: TRBV29-1; J: TRBJ1-1; size: NA; CDR3: CSAQLGQIMNTEAFF
V: TRBV2; J: TRBJ1-1; size: few; CDR3: CASRIGTGAQNTEAFF
V: TRBV29-1; J: TRBJ1-3; size: NA; CDR3: CSVVVLLGRAGNTIYF
V: TRBV2; J: TRBJ1-3; size: NA; CDR3: CASSAGPSGNTIYF
V: TRBV18; J: TRBJ1-3; size: NA; CDR3: CASSPRSGNTIYF
V: TRBV7-8; J: TRBJ1-2; size: NA; CDR3: CASSPDQAYYGYTF
V: TRBV18; J: TRBJ1-3; size: few; CDR3: CASSPGSSGNTIYF
V: TRBV5-6; J: TRBJ2-2; size: once; CDR3: CASSLLGNTGELFF
V: TRBV30; J: TRBJ2-5; size: NA; CDR3: CAWGTEPAGETQYF
V: TRBV23-1; J: TRBJ2-5; size: NA; CDR3: CASRGGLEGPFLQETQYF
V: TRBV28; J: TRBJ2-7; size: NA; CDR3: CASSSTRYEQYF
V: TRBV6-1; J: TRBJ2-1; size: NA; CDR3: CASSRMNNEQFF
V: TRBV29-1; J: TRBJ2-1; size: NA; CDR3: CSVPNRGSSYNEQFF
V: TRBV6-1; J: TRBJ1-1; size: NA; CDR3: CASTPWGNGYTEAFF
V: TRBV5-6; J: TRBJ2-1; size: NA; CDR3: CASSLGQFHPYNEQFF
V: TRBV28; J: TRBJ2-1; size: NA; CDR3: CASSLWTGLAGNNEQFF
V: TRBV6-5; J: TRBJ2-7; size: NA; CDR3: CASSGLLGTAYEQYF
V: TRBV4-1; J: TRBJ1-5; size: NA; CDR3: CASSQDLGTHQPQHF
V: TRBV10-1; J: TRBJ1-1; size: NA; CDR3: CASSGAGNNTEAFF
V: TRBV6-5; J: TRBJ1-5; size: NA; CDR3: CASSREDSSNQPQHF
V: TRBV15; J: TRBJ2-4; size: NA; CDR3: CATSGRQGSKNIQYF
V: TRBV15; J: TRBJ1-5; size: NA; CDR3: CATSIEGPSNQPQHF
V: TRBV2; J: TRBJ2-5; size: NA; CDR3: CASTKGGLAGRETQYF
V: TRBV28; J: TRBJ1-5; size: NA; CDR3: CASSRPARPQHF
V: TRBV27; J: TRBJ2-3; size: NA; CDR3: CASSLLGASDTQYF
V: TRBV5-1; J: TRBJ2-7; size: NA; CDR3: CASSLDLPYEQYF
V: TRBV19; J: TRBJ1-2; size: NA; CDR3: CASSPTGDYGYTF
V: TRBV7-6; J: TRBJ1-4; size: NA; CDR3: CASRPGQGALEKLFF
V: TRBV7-9; J: TRBJ1-2; size: NA; CDR3: CASRHEATGQGYGYTF
V: TRBV28; J: TRBJ1-2; size: NA; CDR3: CASSSETQGYTF
V: TRBV5-1; J: TRBJ1-1; size: NA; CDR3: CASSQNLETGEAFF
V: TRBV6-5; J: TRBJ1-6; size: NA; CDR3: CASSSLGGGNNSPLHF
V: TRBV9; J: TRBJ2-7; size: once; CDR3: CASSVEGGAYEQYF
V: TRBV7-2; J: TRBJ2-5; size: NA; CDR3: CASSLGLRETQYF
V: TRBV11-1; J: TRBJ2-1; size: NA; CDR3: CASSLILNNEQFF
V: TRBV5-1; J: TRBJ2-3; size: NA; CDR3: CASSLAGRGSTDTQYF
V: TRBV28; J: TRBJ1-2; size: NA; CDR3: CASRLDGPNYGYTF
V: TRBV27; J: TRBJ1-4; size: NA; CDR3: CASSYEGGGKLFF
V: TRBV5-1; J: TRBJ2-7; size: NA; CDR3: CASSLTGLYEQYF
V: TRBV28; J: TRBJ1-1; size: once; CDR3: CASRDLNTEAFF
V: TRBV7-8; J: TRBJ1-5; size: NA; CDR3: CASSSYGGDNQPQHF
V: TRBV11-2; J: TRBJ2-5; size: once; CDR3: CASSFGLVQSKETQYF
V: TRBV29-1; J: TRBJ1-1; size: NA; CDR3: CSGSGEGTEAFF
V: TRBV30; J: TRBJ1-2; size: NA; CDR3: CAWSKGGLDGYTF
V: TRBV19; J: TRBJ2-2; size: NA; CDR3: CGQRTGELFF
V: TRBV28; J: TRBJ2-2; size: NA; CDR3: CASSFVYTGELFF
V: TRBV29-1; J: TRBJ2-3; size: NA; CDR3: CSVEHLAGGTDTQYF
V: TRBV15; J: TRBJ1-6; size: NA; CDR3: CATSRAGQVNYNSPLHF